The sequence of this TCR beta chain was determined in a study of blood T cell repertoires in COVID-19. Study background: The United States, Italy and Spain were the sources of the acute and convalescent COVID-19 samples. T cells, B-cell-depleted T cells, or PBMCs provided the cDNA or gDNA that served as material.

Libraries were prepared by immunoSEQ multiplex PCR; TCRdb keeps only in-frame clonotypes and omits some of them. The table shows about 250,000 clones, with roughly 83% occurring only once. From germline, CDR1 is MNHNY and CDR2 SVGAGI (reference sequence). This CDR3 has 15 residues. To note about this clone: The junction does not match germline at one end; this may be a read error. Other DNA sequences in this sample translate to the same CDR3.

This sequence was found in a man older than 75 with acute or convalescent COVID-19. The rearrangement uses TRBV6-6 and TRBJ1-1; 8 nucleotides line up with TRBD1. Sequencing was performed on peripheral blood. The CDR3 bases are TGTGCTAGCAGTTTCCCCGGGACAGGGAACACTGAAGCTTTCTTT. Its translation is CASSFPGTGNTEAFF.